This T cell receptor (beta chain) is drawn from a study of naive and memory T cell subsets. General study findings and limits: Expression changes during T cell differentiation may affect RNA-based TCR counts. Possibly reflecting memory cells re-expressing CD45RA, a few larger clonotypes occurred in naive repertoires, especially CD8.

Both TRBC1 and TRBC2 were covered by a beta constant-region primer of two equimolar oligonucleotides. Nested alpha and beta constant-region primers with the SP2 primer drove four PCR rounds on ligated cDNA. A single record per CDR3 protein comes from TCRdb applying MiXCR to the UMI-ligation and nested PCR reads. Here the sample spans roughly 83,000 distinct CDR3 sequences, approximately 10% being singletons. After CD4 positive bead selection, the CD4-negative fraction gave CD8 T cells. Trimming removed 6 bases from V and 4 bases from J, with 13 bases in between. CDR3 length: 15 residues. As to this clonotype: The target antigen is unknown.

This chain uses TRBV12-3 or TRBV12-4 with TRBJ1-6, with D perhaps TRBD1 (6 bases). The TCR was taken from a human donor in good health. What was sequenced was naive CD4+ T cells from blood. Here the CDR3 reads CASSRLGQYNSPLHF. CDR3 sequence (DNA): TGTGCCAGCAGCCGACTAGGACAGTATAATTCACCCCTCCACTTT.